These 13 T cell receptor beta chains came from one sample sequenced in a study of cytomegalovirus exposure and HLA in healthy donors. The PCR made use of 60 Vbeta and 13 Jbeta primers. Some clones are missing from TCRdb's copy, which holds only in-frame ones; the method was immunoSEQ multiplex PCR. This table holds 150,000 to 200,000 clones, 82% found once. The sample was PBMCs. The receptors derive from a girl aged 5 to 17 in good health and CMV-seropositive.

The chain couples TRBV29-1 to TRBJ1-1, with D maybe TRBD1 (5 bases). V shed 6 bases and J shed 4 bases, with 15 bases lying between them. CDR1 is SQVTM, CDR2 ANQGSEA, per germline. CDR3 length: 13 residues. CDR3 DNA sequence: TGCAGCGTCACTATGACGGGGGGCACTGAAGCTTTCTTT. Residues: CSVTMTGGTEAFF.

The V gene is TRBV27, the J gene TRBJ2-5, with 8 bases identical to TRBD2. The V and J ends lost 6 bases and 5 bases, in that order; junction bases with no gene match: 23. The CDR3 length is 19 residues. The germline V gene has CDR1 MNHEY and CDR2 SMNVEV (reference sequence). The CDR3 coding sequence is TGTGCCAGCAGGTTGAGGTCGGTCAGAGCGGGGGTGGGTCTTGAGACCCAGTACTTC. Protein sequence: CASRLRSVRAGVGLETQYF.

The gene calls are TRBV14 and TRBJ2-3; D gene ambiguous. This CDR3 is 11 amino acids long. Trimming shortened V by 0 bases and J by 7 bases, and 2 bases separated the two germline ends. The germline V gene encodes CDR1 SGHDN and CDR2 FVKESK. CDR3 in amino acids: CASSQDYTQYF. Here the CDR3 DNA reads TGTGCCAGCAGCCAAGACTATACGCAGTATTTT. Complete variable domain (other parts from reference TRBV14 and TRBJ2-3): EAGVTQFPSHSVIEKGQTVTLRCDPISGHDNLYWYRRVMGKEIKFLLHFVKESKQDESGMPNNRFLAERTGGTYSTLKVQPAELEDSGVYFCASSQDYTQYFGPGTRLTVL.

The V and J genes are TRBV6-5 and TRBJ2-7; 9 nucleotides align to TRBD1. Trimming at V came to 6 bases and at J to 5 bases, leaving 5 bases not matched to a gene. The germline gives CDR1 MNHEY, CDR2 SVGAGI. The CDR3 sequence is 13 residues long. As DNA, the CDR3 is TGTGCCAGCAGCCGAACAGGGGGCGACGAGCAGTACTTC. It specifies CASSRTGGDEQYF.

The rearrangement links TRBV28 to TRBJ1-4; D might be TRBD1 (6 bases). V lost 3 bases and J 3 bases, leaving 17 bases between the germline ends. Germline assignment: CDR1 MDHEN and CDR2 SYDVKM. The CDR3 loop spans 17 amino acids. The CDR3 DNA is TGTGCCAGCAGTTTCCCCTTAGAAGGGGGGGCTAATGAAAAACTGTTTTTT. It codes for CASSFPLEGGANEKLFF. Full variable domain (outside the CDR3, taken from reference TRBV28 and TRBJ1-4): DVKVTQSSRYLVKRTGEKVFLECVQDMDHENMFWYRQDPGLGLRLIYFSYDVKMKEKGDIPEGYSVSREKKERFSLILESASTNQTSMYLCASSFPLEGGANEKLFFGSGTQLSVL.

The chain combines TRBV7-2 with TRBJ2-1; 7 nucleotides align to TRBD2. The ends lost 2 bases at V and 4 bases at J; junction bases unmatched: 2. Germline loops: CDR1 SGHTA, CDR2 FQGNSA. The CDR3 has 14 residues. The CDR3 bases are TGTGCCAGCAGCTTAACAGCGGGATACAATGAGCAGTTCTTC. It encodes CASSLTAGYNEQFF.

This sequence joins TRBV2 and TRBJ1-2, with 8 bases identical to TRBD1. CDR3 size: 14 residues. Trimming took 6 bases from V and 4 from J; bases not matched to a gene: 7. From germline, CDR1 is SNHLY and CDR2 FYNNEI. The CDR3 nucleotides are TGTGCCAGCAGGGACCGGACAGGGCCCTATGGCTACACCTTC. Protein sequence: CASRDRTGPYGYTF.

The chain recombines TRBV28 with TRBJ1-2; 9 bases fit TRBD1. CDR3 length equals 14 residues. Unmatched junction bases numbered 7, after V lost 6 bases and J lost 5 bases. Germline assignment: CDR1 MDHEN and CDR2 SYDVKM. CDR3: CASSFGQGLYGYTF. The DNA of the CDR3 is TGTGCCAGCAGCTTCGGACAGGGGTTATATGGCTACACCTTC.

The chain joins TRBV14 to TRBJ2-5; D uncertain. The V end was cut by 4 bases, the J end by 5 bases, with 8 bases between. From germline, CDR1 is SGHDN and CDR2 FVKESK. The CDR3 consists of 12 residues. The CDR3 sequence: CASSRLGETQYF. The CDR3 DNA is TGTGCCAGCAGCCGACTTGGGGAGACCCAGTACTTC. Full variable domain (rest looked up from reference TRBV14 and TRBJ2-5): EAGVTQFPSHSVIEKGQTVTLRCDPISGHDNLYWYRRVMGKEIKFLLHFVKESKQDESGMPNNRFLAERTGGTYSTLKVQPAELEDSGVYFCASSRLGETQYFGPGTRLLVL.

The chain joins TRBV4-3 to TRBJ2-7, with 12 bases matching TRBD1. Germline loops: CDR1 LGHNA, CDR2 YSLEER. With 4 bases clipped from V and 5 bases from J, the junction kept 15 bases outside the gene matches. This CDR3 is 18 amino acids long. CDR3 amino acids: CASSLSPSQGQGADEQYF. The CDR3 DNA follows: TGCGCCAGCAGCCTAAGCCCATCACAGGGACAGGGGGCCGACGAGCAGTACTTC.

The rearrangement links TRBV11-2 to TRBJ2-1; 8 bases agree with TRBD1. V lost 4 bases to trimming and J lost 8 bases; unmatched junction nucleotides: 19. The CDR3 consists of 18 residues. Germline lookup yields CDR1 SGHAT and CDR2 FQNNGV. The CDR3 spells CASSSISRRQGISYEQFF. The CDR3 nucleotides read TGTGCCAGCAGCTCTATTTCTAGAAGACAGGGGATAAGTTATGAGCAGTTCTTC.

With respect to this clone: The sample carries other DNA sequences with the same CDR3. The chain employs TRBV20-1 and TRBJ1-1; D is undetermined. The CDR3 contains 11 residues. CDR1 is DFQATT and CDR2 is SNEGSKA in the germline V gene (reference sequence). Between the trimmed V and J ends, which lost 5 bases and 1 base, there was a span of 5 bases. CDR3 protein: CSARENTEAFF. In DNA, the CDR3 is TGCAGTGCTCGGGAGAACACTGAAGCTTTCTTT.

This chain joins TRBV2 and TRBJ2-7; D unclear. The V and J ends lost 8 bases and 3 bases respectively, with 14 bases between them. The germline V gene encodes CDR1 SNHLY and CDR2 FYNNEI. This CDR3 region has 13 residues. CDR3 nucleotide sequence: TGTGCCAGCGTCATTCCGCTAGACTACGAGCAGTACTTC. This encodes CASVIPLDYEQYF.